This is a list of T cell receptor beta chains from one sample in a study of regulatory T cells in long-lasting Graves disease. TCRdb re-analysed the multiplex PCR reads in MiXCR, keeping a single row per CDR3 protein. The table records 550,000 to 700,000 distinct CDR3 sequences, about 16% of them present only once. These same data were also listed under a study on T cells in Graves' hyperthyroidism and ophthalmopathy.

The source was peripheral blood mononuclear cells (PBMCs), collected at new diagnosis, from a patient treated with antithyroid drugs. Receptors originate from a man between 18 and 29 years old with Graves disease. Both conserved end residues are part of each CDR3. A D gene is named only where the DNA matches it firmly. Some rows have no size entry. The others give once, few or many, or a class for an expanded clone.

d_call	clone_size	v_call	j_call	cdr3_aa	cdr3_nt
TRBD1	.	TRBV10-2	TRBJ2-2	CASSVDRVTGELFF	TGCGCCAGCAGTGTGGACAGGGTCACCGGGGAGCTGTTTTTT
TRBD1	.	TRBV5-1	TRBJ1-1	CASSLTGEGFWAFF	TGTGCCAGCAGCTTAACAGGGGAGGGGTTTTGGGCTTTCTTT
TRBD1	many	TRBV5-1	TRBJ2-3	CASSPGQGGDTQYF	TGCGCCAGCAGCCCTGGACAGGGTGGAGATACGCAGTATTTT
TRBD1	many	TRBV2	TRBJ1-1	CASRVDREYGEAFF	TGTGCCAGCAGAGTCGACAGGGAGTACGGTGAAGCTTTCTTT
.	many	TRBV2	TRBJ2-6	CASSEGTRGANVLTF	TGTGCCAGCAGTGAAGGTACGAGGGGGGCCAACGTCCTGACTTTC
TRBD2	many	TRBV3-1	TRBJ2-1	CASSQVGAGGSYNEQFF	TGTGCCAGCAGCCAAGTCGGAGCGGGAGGTTCCTACAATGAGCAGTTCTTC
.	many	TRBV2	TRBJ2-3	CASINPSGRDTQYF	TGTGCCAGCATTAACCCCTCGGGGCGGGATACGCAGTATTTT
TRBD2	many	TRBV20-1	TRBJ2-3	CSAREPGGDTQYF	TGCAGTGCTAGAGAACCGGGGGGGGATACGCAGTATTTT
.	.	TRBV6-1	TRBJ2-7	CASHPQGAGGYEQYF	TGTGCCAGCCATCCACAGGGGGCGGGAGGGTACGAGCAGTACTTC
TRBD1	.	TRBV4-2	TRBJ2-7	CASSQEQGNEQYF	TGTGCCAGCAGCCAAGAACAGGGGAACGAGCAGTACTTC
.	many	TRBV11-1	TRBJ1-1	CASSFSRSGLNTEAFF	TGTGCCAGCAGCTTTAGTCGATCGGGATTGAACACTGAAGCTTTCTTT